The clone carrying this T cell receptor (beta chain) was recorded at least ten times. No antigen is known for it. This CDR3 comprises 16 residues. Trimming cost V 5 bases and J 6 bases; bases outside gene matches: 4. Germline CDR1 reads SGHTA; CDR2 reads FQGNSA. The sample comes from a study of T-cell reconstitution after alpha-beta-depleted transplantation in children. General study findings and limits: Expanded clones from the graft, numbering several hundred, reportedly supplied alpha-beta T cells about two months after transplant. One year post-transplant, T-cell counts and diversity were largely derived from T cells produced anew.

Unique molecular identifiers were used in preparing the TCRbeta library. MiXCR was run by TCRdb on the PCR reads, yielding one entry per CDR3 protein. Of some 29,000 distinct CDR3 sequences listed, around 6.3% are singletons. The clonotype comes from a male patient younger than 18 who had a stem cell transplant for acute myeloid leukemia, so the T cells may come from the graft donor. The input for sequencing was PBMCs, mostly from graft donor cells, taken 180 days after TCRalphabeta/CD19-depleted stem cell transplant. The chain combines TRBV7-2 with TRBJ2-4, with TRBD2 matching 16 bases. CDR3 sequence (DNA): TGTGCCAGCAGCCAGGGACTAGCGGGGGGGGGAAACATTCAGTACTTC. It specifies CASSQGLAGGGNIQYF.